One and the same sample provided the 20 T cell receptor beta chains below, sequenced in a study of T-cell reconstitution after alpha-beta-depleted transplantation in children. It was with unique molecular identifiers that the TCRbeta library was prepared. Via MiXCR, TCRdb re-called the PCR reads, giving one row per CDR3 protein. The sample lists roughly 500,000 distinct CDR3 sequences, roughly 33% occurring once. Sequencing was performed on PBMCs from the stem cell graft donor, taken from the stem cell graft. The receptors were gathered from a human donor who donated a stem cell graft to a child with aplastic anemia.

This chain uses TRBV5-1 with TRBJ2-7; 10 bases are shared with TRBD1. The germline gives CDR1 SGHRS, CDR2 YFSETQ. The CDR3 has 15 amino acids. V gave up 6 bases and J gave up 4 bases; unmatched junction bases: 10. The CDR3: CASTITPGQGYEQYF. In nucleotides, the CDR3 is TGCGCCAGCACCATTACCCCGGGACAGGGGTACGAGCAGTACTTC.

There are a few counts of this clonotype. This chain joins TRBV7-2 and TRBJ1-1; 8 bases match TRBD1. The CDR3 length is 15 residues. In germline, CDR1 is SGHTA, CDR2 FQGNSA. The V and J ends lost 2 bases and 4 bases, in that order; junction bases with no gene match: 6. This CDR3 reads CASSLLQGVGTEAFF. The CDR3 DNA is TGTGCCAGCAGCTTACTACAGGGGGTAGGCACTGAAGCTTTCTTT.

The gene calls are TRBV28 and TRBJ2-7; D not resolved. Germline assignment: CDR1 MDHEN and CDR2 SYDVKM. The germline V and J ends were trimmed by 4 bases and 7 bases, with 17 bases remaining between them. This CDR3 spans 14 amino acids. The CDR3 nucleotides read TGTGCCAGCAGTTCTCTGGGCGGTGGCGGAGAGCAGTACGTC. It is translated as CASSSLGGGGEQYV.

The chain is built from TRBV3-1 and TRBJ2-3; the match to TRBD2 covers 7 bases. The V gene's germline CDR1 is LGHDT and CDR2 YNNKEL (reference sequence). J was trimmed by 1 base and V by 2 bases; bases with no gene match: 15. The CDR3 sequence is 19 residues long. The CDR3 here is CASSQTSSRGGRRTDTQYF. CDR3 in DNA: TGTGCCAGCAGCCAAACCTCTTCCCGGGGAGGGCGTCGCACAGATACGCAGTATTTT.

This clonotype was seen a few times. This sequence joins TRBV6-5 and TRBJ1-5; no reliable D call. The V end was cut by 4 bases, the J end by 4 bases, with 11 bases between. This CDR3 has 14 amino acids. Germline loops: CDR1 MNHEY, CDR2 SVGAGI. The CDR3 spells CASSSRVSNQPQHF. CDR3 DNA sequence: TGTGCCAGCAGTTCCCGGGTCTCGAATCAGCCCCAGCATTTT.

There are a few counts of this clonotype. CDR3 protein: CASASSGGNEQFF. CDR3 bases: TGTGCCAGCGCGTCTAGCGGGGGCAATGAGCAGTTCTTC. V and J are TRBV12-3 or TRBV12-4 and TRBJ2-1; 10 bases are shared with TRBD2. The trim removed 8 bases at V and 6 bases at J, leaving 4 bases unmatched. The CDR3 totals 13 residues.

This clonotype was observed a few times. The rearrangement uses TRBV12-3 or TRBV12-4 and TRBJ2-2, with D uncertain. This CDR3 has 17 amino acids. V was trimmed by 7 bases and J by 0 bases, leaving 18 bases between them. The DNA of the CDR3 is TGTGCCAGCAACAGATTACGCGGACGGGCGAACACCGGGGAGCTGTTTTTT. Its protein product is CASNRLRGRANTGELFF.

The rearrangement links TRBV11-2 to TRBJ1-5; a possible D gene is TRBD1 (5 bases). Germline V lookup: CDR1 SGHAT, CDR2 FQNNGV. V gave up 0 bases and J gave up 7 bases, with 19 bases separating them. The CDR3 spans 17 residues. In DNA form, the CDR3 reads TGTGCCAGCAGCTTAGAATCGGGGGTGACCGTGGGGCAGCCCCAGCATTTT. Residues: CASSLESGVTVGQPQHF. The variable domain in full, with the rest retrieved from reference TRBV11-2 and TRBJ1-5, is EAGVAQSPRYKIIEKRQSVAFWCNPISGHATLYWYQQILGQGPKLLIQFQNNGVVDDSQLPKDRFSAERLKGVDSTLKIQPAKLEDSAVYLCASSLESGVTVGQPQHFGDGTRLSIL.

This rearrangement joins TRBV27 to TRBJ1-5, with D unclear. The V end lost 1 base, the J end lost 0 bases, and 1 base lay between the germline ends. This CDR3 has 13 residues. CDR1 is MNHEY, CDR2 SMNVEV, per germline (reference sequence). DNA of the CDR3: TGTGCCAGCAGTTTATTTAGCAATCAGCCCCAGCATTTT. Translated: CASSLFSNQPQHF.

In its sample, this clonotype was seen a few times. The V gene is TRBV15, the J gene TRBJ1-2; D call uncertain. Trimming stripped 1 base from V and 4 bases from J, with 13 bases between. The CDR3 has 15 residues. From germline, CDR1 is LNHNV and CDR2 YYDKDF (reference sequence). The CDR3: CATSRVDGKIYGYTF. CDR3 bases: TGTGCCACCAGCAGAGTCGACGGGAAAATCTATGGCTACACCTTC.

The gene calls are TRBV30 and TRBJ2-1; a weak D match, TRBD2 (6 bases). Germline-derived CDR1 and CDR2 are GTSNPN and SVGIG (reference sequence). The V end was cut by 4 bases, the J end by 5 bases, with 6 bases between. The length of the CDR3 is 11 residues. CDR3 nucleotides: TGTGCCTGGACGGGGGACAATGAGCAGTTCTTC. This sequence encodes CAWTGDNEQFF.

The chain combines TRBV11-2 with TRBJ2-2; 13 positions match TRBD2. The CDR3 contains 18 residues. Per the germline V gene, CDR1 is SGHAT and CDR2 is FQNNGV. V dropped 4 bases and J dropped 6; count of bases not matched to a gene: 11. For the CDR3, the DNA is TGTGCCAGCAGCTGGCCCCGGACTAGCGGGAGTACTGCCGGGGAGCTGTTTTTT. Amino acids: CASSWPRTSGSTAGELFF.

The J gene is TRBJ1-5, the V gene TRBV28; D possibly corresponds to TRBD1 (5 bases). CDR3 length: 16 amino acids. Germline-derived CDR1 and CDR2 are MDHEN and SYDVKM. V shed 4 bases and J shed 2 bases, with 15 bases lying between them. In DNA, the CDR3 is TGTGCCAGCAGTTCGAGCATGGGACTGGGCAATCAGCCCCAGCATTTT. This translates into CASSSSMGLGNQPQHF. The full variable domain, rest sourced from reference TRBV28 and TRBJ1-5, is DVKVTQSSRYLVKRTGEKVFLECVQDMDHENMFWYRQDPGLGLRLIYFSYDVKMKEKGDIPEGYSVSREKKERFSLILESASTNQTSMYLCASSSSMGLGNQPQHFGDGTRLSIL.

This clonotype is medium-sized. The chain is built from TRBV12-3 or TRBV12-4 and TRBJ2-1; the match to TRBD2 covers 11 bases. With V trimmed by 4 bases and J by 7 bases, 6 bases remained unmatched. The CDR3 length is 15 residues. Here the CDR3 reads CASSYLSGRANEQFF. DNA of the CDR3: TGTGCCAGCAGTTATCTTAGCGGGAGGGCGAATGAGCAGTTCTTC.

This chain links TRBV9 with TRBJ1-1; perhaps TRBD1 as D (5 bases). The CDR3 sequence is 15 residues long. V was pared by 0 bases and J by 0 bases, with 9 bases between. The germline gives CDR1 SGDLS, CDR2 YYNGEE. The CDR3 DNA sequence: TGTGCCAGCAGCGTAGGGGGGACGATGAACACTGAAGCTTTCTTT. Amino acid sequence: CASSVGGTMNTEAFF.

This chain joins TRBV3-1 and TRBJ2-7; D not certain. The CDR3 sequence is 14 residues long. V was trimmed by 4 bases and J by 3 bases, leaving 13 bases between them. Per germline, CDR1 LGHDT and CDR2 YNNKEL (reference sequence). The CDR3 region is CASSPTSKVYEQYF. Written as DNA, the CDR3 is TGTGCCAGCAGCCCAACATCTAAGGTCTACGAGCAGTACTTC.

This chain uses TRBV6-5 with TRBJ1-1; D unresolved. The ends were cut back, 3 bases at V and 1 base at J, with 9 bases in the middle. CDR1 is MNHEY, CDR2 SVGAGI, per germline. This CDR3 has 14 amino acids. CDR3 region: CASSYSASNTEAFF. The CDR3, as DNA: TGTGCCAGCAGTTATTCAGCCTCGAACACTGAAGCTTTCTTT.

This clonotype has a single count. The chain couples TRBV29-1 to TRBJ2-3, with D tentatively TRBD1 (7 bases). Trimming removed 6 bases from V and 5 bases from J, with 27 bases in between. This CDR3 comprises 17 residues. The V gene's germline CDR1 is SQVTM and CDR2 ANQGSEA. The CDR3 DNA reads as TGCAGCGTCCGAGGAGGGGGCAGGGGAGGCCTGGAAGATACGCAGTATTTT. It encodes CSVRGGGRGGLEDTQYF.

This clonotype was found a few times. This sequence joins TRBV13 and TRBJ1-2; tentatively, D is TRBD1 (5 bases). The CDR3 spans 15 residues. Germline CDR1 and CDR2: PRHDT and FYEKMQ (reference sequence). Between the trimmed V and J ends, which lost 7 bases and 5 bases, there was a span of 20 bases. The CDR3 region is CASNPGPTFGYGYTF. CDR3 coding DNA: TGTGCCAGCAATCCGGGACCCACCTTTGGATATGGCTACACCTTC.

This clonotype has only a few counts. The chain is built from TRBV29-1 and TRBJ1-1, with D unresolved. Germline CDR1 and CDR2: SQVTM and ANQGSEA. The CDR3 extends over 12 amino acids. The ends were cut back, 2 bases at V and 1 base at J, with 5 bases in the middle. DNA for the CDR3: TGCAGCGTTGAACGGGCGAACACTGAAGCTTTCTTT. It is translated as CSVERANTEAFF. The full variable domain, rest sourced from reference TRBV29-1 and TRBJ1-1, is SAVISQKPSRDICQRGTSLTIQCQVDSQVTMMFWYRQQPGQSLTLIATANQGSEATYESGFVIDKFPISRPNLTFSTLTVSNMSPEDSSIYLCSVERANTEAFFGQGTRLTVV.